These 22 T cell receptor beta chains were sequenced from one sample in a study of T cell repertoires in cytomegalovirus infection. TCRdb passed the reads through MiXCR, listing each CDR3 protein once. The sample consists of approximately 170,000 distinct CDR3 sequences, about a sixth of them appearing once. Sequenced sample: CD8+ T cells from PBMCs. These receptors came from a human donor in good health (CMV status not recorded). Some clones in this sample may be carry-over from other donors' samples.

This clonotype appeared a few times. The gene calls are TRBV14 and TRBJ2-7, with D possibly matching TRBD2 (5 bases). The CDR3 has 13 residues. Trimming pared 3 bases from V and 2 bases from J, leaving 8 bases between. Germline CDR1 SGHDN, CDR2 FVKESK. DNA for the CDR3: TGTGCCAGCAGCCAGGACTTGGCCTACGAGCAGTACTTC. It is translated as CASSQDLAYEQYF.

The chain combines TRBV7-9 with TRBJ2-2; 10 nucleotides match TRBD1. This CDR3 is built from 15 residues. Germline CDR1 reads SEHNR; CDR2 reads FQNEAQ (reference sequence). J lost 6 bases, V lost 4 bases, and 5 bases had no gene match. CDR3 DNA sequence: TGTGCCAGCAGCTACGGGACAGGGGCGTCCGGGGAGCTGTTTTTT. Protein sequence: CASSYGTGASGELFF.

In nucleotides, the CDR3 is TGTGCCAGCCTCGACACCGCAGATACGCAGTATTTT. Its protein is CASLDTADTQYF. The chain has TRBV28 and TRBJ2-3; D call uncertain. The CDR3 is made up of 12 amino acids. Trimming removed 8 bases at V and 4 bases at J, with 10 bases between. Germline CDR1 is MDHEN and CDR2 is SYDVKM.

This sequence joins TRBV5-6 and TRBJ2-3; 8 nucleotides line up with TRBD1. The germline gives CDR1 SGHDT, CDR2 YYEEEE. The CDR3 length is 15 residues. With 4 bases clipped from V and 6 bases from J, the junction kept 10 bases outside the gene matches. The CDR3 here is CASSLEAGGMDTQYF. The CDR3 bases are TGTGCCAGCAGCCTAGAGGCAGGGGGCATGGATACGCAGTATTTT.

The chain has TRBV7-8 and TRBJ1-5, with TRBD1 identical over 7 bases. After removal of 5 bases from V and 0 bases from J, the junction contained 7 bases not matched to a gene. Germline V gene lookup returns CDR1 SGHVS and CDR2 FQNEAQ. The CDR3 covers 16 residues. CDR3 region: CASSPDRTNSNQPQHF. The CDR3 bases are TGTGCCAGCAGCCCGGACAGGACTAATAGCAATCAGCCCCAGCATTTT.

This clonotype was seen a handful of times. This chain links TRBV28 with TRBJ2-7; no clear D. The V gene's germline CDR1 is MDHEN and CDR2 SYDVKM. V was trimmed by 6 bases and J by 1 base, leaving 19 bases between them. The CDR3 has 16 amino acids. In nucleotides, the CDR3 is TGTGCCAGCAGGCAAAACAGAGTAGGATTTTCCTACGAGCAGTACTTC. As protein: CASRQNRVGFSYEQYF.

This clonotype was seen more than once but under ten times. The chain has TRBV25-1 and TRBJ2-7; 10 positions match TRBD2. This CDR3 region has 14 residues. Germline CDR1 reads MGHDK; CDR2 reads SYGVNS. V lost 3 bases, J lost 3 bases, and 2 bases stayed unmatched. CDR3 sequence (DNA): TGTGCCAGCAGTGATCTAGCGGGAGTCTACGAGCAGTACTTC. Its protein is CASSDLAGVYEQYF.

The CDR3, as DNA: TGTGCCAGCAGCTCCCGATCGGGACAGACTCTATACGAGCAGTACTTC. This translates into CASSSRSGQTLYEQYF. This chain joins TRBV7-9 and TRBJ2-7; 7 nucleotides align to TRBD1. Germline V lookup: CDR1 SEHNR, CDR2 FQNEAQ (reference sequence). The CDR3 has 16 residues. The ends lost 4 bases at V and 4 bases at J; junction bases unmatched: 13.

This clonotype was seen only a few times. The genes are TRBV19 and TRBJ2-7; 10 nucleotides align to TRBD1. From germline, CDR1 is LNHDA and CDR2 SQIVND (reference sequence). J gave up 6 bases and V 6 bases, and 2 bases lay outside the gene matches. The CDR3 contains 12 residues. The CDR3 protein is CASRRTGGEQYF. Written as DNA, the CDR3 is TGTGCCAGTAGGCGGACAGGGGGCGAGCAGTACTTC.

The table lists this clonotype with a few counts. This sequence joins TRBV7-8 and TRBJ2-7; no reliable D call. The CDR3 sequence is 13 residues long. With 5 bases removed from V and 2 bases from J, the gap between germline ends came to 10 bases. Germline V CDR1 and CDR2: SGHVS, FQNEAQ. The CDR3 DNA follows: TGTGCCAGCAGCCCCTACCCCACCTACGAGCAGTACTTC. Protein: CASSPYPTYEQYF.

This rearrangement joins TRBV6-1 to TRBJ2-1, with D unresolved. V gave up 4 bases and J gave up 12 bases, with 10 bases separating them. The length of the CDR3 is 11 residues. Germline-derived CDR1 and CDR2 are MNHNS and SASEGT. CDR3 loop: CASSGSSGQFF. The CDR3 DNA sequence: TGTGCCAGCAGTGGCTCGAGTGGGCAGTTCTTC.

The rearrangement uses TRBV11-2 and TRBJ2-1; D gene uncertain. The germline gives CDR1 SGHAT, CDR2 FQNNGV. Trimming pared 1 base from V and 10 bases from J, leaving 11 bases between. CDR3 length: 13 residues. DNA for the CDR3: TGTGCCAGCAGCTTAGGGGCGGCGCGGGAGCAGTTCTTC. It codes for CASSLGAAREQFF.

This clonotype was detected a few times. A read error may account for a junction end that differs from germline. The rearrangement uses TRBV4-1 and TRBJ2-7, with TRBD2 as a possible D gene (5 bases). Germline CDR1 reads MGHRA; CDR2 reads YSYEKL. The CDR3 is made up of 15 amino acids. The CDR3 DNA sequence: TGTGCCAGCAGCCAGAGGACGGTCGGGAACTACGAGCAGTACTTC. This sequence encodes CASSQRTVGNYEQYF.

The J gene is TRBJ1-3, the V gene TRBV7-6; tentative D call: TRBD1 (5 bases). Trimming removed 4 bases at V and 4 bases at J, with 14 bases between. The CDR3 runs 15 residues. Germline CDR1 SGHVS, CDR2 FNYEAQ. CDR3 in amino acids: CASSSGVGTGNTIYF. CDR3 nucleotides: TGTGCCAGCAGCTCGGGTGTCGGGACCGGAAACACCATATATTTT.

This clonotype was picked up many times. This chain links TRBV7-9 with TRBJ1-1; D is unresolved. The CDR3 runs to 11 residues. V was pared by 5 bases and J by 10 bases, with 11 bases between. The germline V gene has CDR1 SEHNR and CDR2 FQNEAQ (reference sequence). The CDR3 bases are TGTGCCAGCAGCACCGACTATCGAGCTTTCTTT. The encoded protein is CASSTDYRAFF.

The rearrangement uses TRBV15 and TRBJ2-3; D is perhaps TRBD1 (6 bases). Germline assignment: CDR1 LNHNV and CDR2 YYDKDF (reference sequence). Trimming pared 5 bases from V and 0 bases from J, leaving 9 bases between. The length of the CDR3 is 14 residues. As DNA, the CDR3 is TGTGCCACCAGCTCGGACAGAAGCACAGATACGCAGTATTTT. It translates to CATSSDRSTDTQYF.

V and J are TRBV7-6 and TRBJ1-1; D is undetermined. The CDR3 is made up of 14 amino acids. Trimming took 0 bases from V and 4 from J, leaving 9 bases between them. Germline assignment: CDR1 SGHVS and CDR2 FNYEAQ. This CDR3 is CASSLALDSTEAFF. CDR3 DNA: TGTGCCAGCAGCTTAGCGCTCGATAGCACTGAAGCTTTCTTT.

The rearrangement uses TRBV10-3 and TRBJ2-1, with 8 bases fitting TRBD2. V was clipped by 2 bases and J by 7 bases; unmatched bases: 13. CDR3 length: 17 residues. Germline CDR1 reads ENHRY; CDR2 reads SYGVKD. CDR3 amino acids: CAISEAPTSGSGNEQFF. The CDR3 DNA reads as TGTGCCATCAGTGAGGCTCCGACGAGCGGGAGTGGAAATGAGCAGTTCTTC.

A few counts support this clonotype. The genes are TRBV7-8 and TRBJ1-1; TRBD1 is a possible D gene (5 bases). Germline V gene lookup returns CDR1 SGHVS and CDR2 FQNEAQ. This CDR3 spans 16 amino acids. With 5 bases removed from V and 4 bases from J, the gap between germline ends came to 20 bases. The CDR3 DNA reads TGTGCCAGCAGCGAAAGGGGAGGGATAGGTGGCACTGAAGCTTTCTTT. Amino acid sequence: CASSERGGIGGTEAFF.

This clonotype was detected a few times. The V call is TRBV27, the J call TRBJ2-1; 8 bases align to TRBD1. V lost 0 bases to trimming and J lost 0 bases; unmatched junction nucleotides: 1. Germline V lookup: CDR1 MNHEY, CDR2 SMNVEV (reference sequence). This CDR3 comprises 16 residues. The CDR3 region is CASSLSTGGSYNEQFF. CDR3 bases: TGTGCCAGCAGTTTATCCACAGGGGGCTCCTACAATGAGCAGTTCTTC.

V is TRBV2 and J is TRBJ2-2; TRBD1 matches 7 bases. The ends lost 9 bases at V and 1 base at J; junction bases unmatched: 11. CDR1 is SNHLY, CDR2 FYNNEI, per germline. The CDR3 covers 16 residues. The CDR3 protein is CASKPGTAMNTGELFF. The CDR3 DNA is TGTGCCAGTAAACCCGGGACAGCGATGAACACCGGGGAGCTGTTTTTT.

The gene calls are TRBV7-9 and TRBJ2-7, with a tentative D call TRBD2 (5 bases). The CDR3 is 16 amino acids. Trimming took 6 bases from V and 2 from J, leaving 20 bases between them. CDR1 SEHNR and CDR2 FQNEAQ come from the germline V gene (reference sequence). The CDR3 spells CASRLAAGQEAYEQYF. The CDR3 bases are TGTGCCAGCAGGCTAGCTGCCGGGCAGGAAGCCTACGAGCAGTACTTC.